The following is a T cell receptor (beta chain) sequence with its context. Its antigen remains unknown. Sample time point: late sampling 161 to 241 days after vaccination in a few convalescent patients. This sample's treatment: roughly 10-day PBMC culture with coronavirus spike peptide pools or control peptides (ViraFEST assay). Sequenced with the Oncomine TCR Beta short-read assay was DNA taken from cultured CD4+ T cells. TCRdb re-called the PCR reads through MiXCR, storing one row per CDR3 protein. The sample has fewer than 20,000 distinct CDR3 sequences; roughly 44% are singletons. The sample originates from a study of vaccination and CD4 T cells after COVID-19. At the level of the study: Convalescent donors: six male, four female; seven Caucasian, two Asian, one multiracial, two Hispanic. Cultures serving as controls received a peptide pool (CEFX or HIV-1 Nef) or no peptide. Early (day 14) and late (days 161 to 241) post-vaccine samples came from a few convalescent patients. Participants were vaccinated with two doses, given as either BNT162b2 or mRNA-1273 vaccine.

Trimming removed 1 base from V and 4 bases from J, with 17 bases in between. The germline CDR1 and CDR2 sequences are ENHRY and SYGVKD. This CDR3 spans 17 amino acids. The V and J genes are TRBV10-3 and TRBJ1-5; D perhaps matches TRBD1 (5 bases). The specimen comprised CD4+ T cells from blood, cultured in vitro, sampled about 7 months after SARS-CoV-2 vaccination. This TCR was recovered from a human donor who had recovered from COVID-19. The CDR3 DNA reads TGTGCCATCAGTGAGTGGGTAGCGGACACCCTTAATCAGCCCCAGCATTTT. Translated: CAISEWVADTLNQPQHF.